This TCR beta chain was identified in a study of CD8+CD57+ T cells in acquired aplastic anemia. Study-level results: Patients and controls turned out to have around 29 CD8+ CDR3 sequences in common.

Genomic DNA, the template, was used for profiling of the TCR beta VDJ and CDR3. TCRdb reprocessed the reads via MiXCR and lists one record per CDR3 protein. The table shows 150,000 to 200,000 distinct CDR3 sequences, with about 64% occurring only once. Patients selected for sequencing had displayed CD8+CD57+ cell expansion by flow cytometry. The germline CDR1 and CDR2 sequences are SGHRS and YFSETQ. This CDR3 is built from 14 residues. V was trimmed by 2 bases and J by 0 bases, leaving 8 bases between them. As for this clonotype: Its specificity is not known.

The V and J genes are TRBV5-1 and TRBJ2-5; D is ambiguous. The sequencing sample was made of sorted CD4+, CD8+, or CD8+CD57+ T cells (not recorded which) from PBMCs. The TCR originated in a human donor with aplastic anemia. The CDR3 DNA is TGCGCCAGCAGCTTCCAAGGGTACCAAGAGACCCAGTACTTC. It specifies CASSFQGYQETQYF.